One sample yielded the 29 T cell receptor beta chains listed below, sequenced in a study of T cells in Graves' hyperthyroidism and ophthalmopathy. TCR beta CDR3 regions were amplified from RNA transcripts. The study used the HTBI primer set for a first-round RT-PCR of the TCR CDR3. MiXCR, applied by TCRdb to the multiplex PCR reads, yields one record per CDR3 protein. The sample has 490,000 or so distinct CDR3 sequences, 20% to 25% seen once; the top ten hold about 53%. Sequencing used blood. The receptors originated from an older woman with Graves' ophthalmopathy.

This clonotype was detected only a few times. The chain couples TRBV30 to TRBJ2-2; the match to TRBD2 covers 7 bases. This CDR3 comprises 14 residues. Looked up from germline, CDR1 is GTSNPN and CDR2 is SVGIG (reference sequence). The V segment lost 3 bases and the J segment 4 bases; nucleotides outside the gene matches: 5. This chain's CDR3 is CAWRGGLITGELFF. For the CDR3, the DNA is TGTGCCTGGAGGGGAGGGCTTATCACCGGGGAGCTGTTTTTT.

This chain links TRBV30 with TRBJ1-2; the D is unclear. The V and J ends lost 4 bases and 6 bases respectively, with 18 bases between them. The germline V gene has CDR1 GTSNPN and CDR2 SVGIG (reference sequence). The CDR3 loop spans 14 amino acids. The CDR3, as DNA: TGTGCCTGGAAGCTGGGTTCCCTTTCTCATGGCTACACCTTC. Protein sequence: CAWKLGSLSHGYTF. The full variable domain, with the rest looked up from reference TRBV30 and TRBJ1-2, is SQTIHQWPATLVQPVGSPLSLECTVEGTSNPNLYWYRQAAGRGLQLLFYSVGIGQISSEVPQNLSASRPQDRQFILSSKKLLLSDSGFYLCAWKLGSLSHGYTFGSGTRLTVV.

The chain is built from TRBV28 and TRBJ1-4; 7 bases line up with TRBD1. The CDR3 length is 14 residues. CDR1 is MDHEN, CDR2 SYDVKM, per germline. With V trimmed by 8 bases and J by 5 bases, 8 bases remained unmatched. CDR3 sequence reads: CASGNRGRNEKLFF. The CDR3 coding sequence is TGTGCCAGCGGGAACAGGGGAAGGAATGAAAAACTGTTTTTT. Supplemented by reference TRBV28 and TRBJ1-4, the full variable domain reads DVKVTQSSRYLVKRTGEKVFLECVQDMDHENMFWYRQDPGLGLRLIYFSYDVKMKEKGDIPEGYSVSREKKERFSLILESASTNQTSMYLCASGNRGRNEKLFFGSGTQLSVL.

The table lists this clonotype with a few counts. The chain carries TRBV3-1 and TRBJ1-5; no firm D call. Germline-derived CDR1 and CDR2 are LGHDT and YNNKEL (reference sequence). CDR3 size: 14 residues. Trimming took 2 bases from V and 1 from J, leaving 6 bases between them. CDR3 protein: CASSQSHSNQPQHF. CDR3 nucleotides: TGTGCCAGCAGCCAATCTCACAGCAATCAGCCCCAGCATTTT. Full variable domain (missing parts from reference TRBV3-1 and TRBJ1-5): DTAVSQTPKYLVTQMGNDKSIKCEQNLGHDTMYWYKQDSKKFLKIMFSYNNKELIINETVPNRFSPKSPDKAHLNLHINSLELGDSAVYFCASSQSHSNQPQHFGDGTRLSIL.

This clonotype was found a few times. The rearrangement links TRBV28 to TRBJ1-3, with a tentative D call TRBD1 (6 bases). Trimming cost V 5 bases and J 4 bases, with 15 bases left between them. The CDR3 extends over 15 amino acids. Germline values: CDR1 MDHEN, CDR2 SYDVKM. Here the CDR3 DNA reads TGTGCCAGCAGTACTCCCGACAGGATAGGAAACACCATATATTTT. This sequence encodes CASSTPDRIGNTIYF.

This clonotype was seen more than once but under ten times. The rearrangement uses TRBV20-1 and TRBJ1-2; 10 nucleotides line up with TRBD1. CDR1 is DFQATT and CDR2 is SNEGSKA in the germline V gene (reference sequence). Trimming took 0 bases from V and 9 from J; bases not matched to a gene: 4. The CDR3 loop spans 13 amino acids. The CDR3 loop reads CSAREEDRGSYTF. DNA of the CDR3: TGCAGTGCTAGAGAGGAGGACAGGGGGAGCTACACCTTC.

The J gene is TRBJ2-1, the V gene TRBV20-1, with D unresolved. Germline-derived CDR1 and CDR2 are DFQATT and SNEGSKA (reference sequence). This CDR3 spans 11 amino acids. The V end lost 3 bases, the J end lost 8 bases, and 8 bases lay between the germline ends. CDR3 bases: TGCAGTGCTAGGCCTACCGATGAGCAGTTCTTC. Protein product: CSARPTDEQFF.

This clonotype has ten or more counts. This chain connects TRBV11-2 to TRBJ2-7; 11 bases match TRBD2. CDR3 length: 15 residues. V dropped 8 bases and J dropped 1; count of bases not matched to a gene: 7. Germline V lookup: CDR1 SGHAT, CDR2 FQNNGV. As DNA, the CDR3 is TGTGCCAGCTCCCAGGTAGCGGGAGGGTCCTACGAGCAGTACTTC. Translation gives CASSQVAGGSYEQYF.

This clonotype appeared a few times. The rearrangement uses TRBV7-8 and TRBJ2-1; D is unresolved. The CDR3 runs to 11 residues. The germline V gene encodes CDR1 SGHVS and CDR2 FQNEAQ. Trimming removed 6 bases from V and 4 bases from J, with 4 bases in between. The CDR3 sequence: CASRIYNEQFF. The CDR3 nucleotides are TGTGCCAGCAGGATATACAATGAGCAGTTCTTC.

The genes are TRBV7-9 and TRBJ2-5, with TRBD1 identical over 11 bases. Germline V gene data show CDR1 as SEHNR and CDR2 as FQNEAQ (reference sequence). The CDR3 length is 17 residues. The V segment lost 5 bases and the J segment 2 bases; nucleotides outside the gene matches: 10. CDR3 in DNA: TGTGCCAGCAGCCGAGGACAGGGGGCGATCCGACAAGAGACCCAGTACTTC. This encodes CASSRGQGAIRQETQYF. Variable domain in full (rest from reference TRBV7-9 and TRBJ2-5): DTGVSQNPRHKITKRGQNVTFRCDPISEHNRLYWYRQTLGQGPEFLTYFQNEAQLEKSRLLSDRFSAERPKGSFSTLEIQRTEQGDSAMYLCASSRGQGAIRQETQYFGPGTRLLVL.

J is TRBJ2-1 and V is TRBV20-1, with 7 bases identical to TRBD2. With V trimmed by 0 bases and J by 4 bases, 3 bases remained unmatched. The germline gives CDR1 DFQATT, CDR2 SNEGSKA (reference sequence). The CDR3 is 14 amino acids. Here the CDR3 reads CSAREGTTYNEQFF. In DNA form, the CDR3 reads TGCAGTGCTAGAGAAGGGACTACATACAATGAGCAGTTCTTC.

This clonotype showed up just a few times. The chain couples TRBV7-9 to TRBJ1-5; 7 bases fit TRBD1. This CDR3 spans 14 amino acids. The V gene's germline CDR1 is SEHNR and CDR2 FQNEAQ (reference sequence). Trimming cost V 4 bases and J 6 bases; bases outside gene matches: 6. CDR3 sequence reads: CASSSQGGGQPQHF. DNA of the CDR3: TGTGCCAGCAGCTCCCAGGGGGGAGGTCAGCCCCAGCATTTT.

This clonotype was seen repeatedly, ten times or more. The rearrangement links TRBV2 to TRBJ1-1; TRBD1 matches 12 bases. V gave up 8 bases and J gave up 2 bases; unmatched junction bases: 9. CDR3 length: 16 residues. From germline, CDR1 is SNHLY and CDR2 FYNNEI. CDR3 region: CASDFAGTGGNTEAFF. CDR3 DNA: TGTGCCAGCGATTTTGCCGGGACAGGGGGCAACACTGAAGCTTTCTTT. Looking up the rest from reference TRBV2 and TRBJ1-1 gives the full variable domain: EPEVTQTPSHQVTQMGQEVILRCVPISNHLYFYWYRQILGQKVEFLVSFYNNEISEKSEIFDDQFSVERPDGSNFTLKIRSTKLEDSAMYFCASDFAGTGGNTEAFFGQGTRLTVV.

This clonotype was detected many times. V gene TRBV7-8 combines with J gene TRBJ2-2, with 9 bases matching TRBD1. The CDR3 has 17 residues. Germline CDR1 SGHVS, CDR2 FQNEAQ. J was trimmed by 6 bases and V by 2 bases; bases with no gene match: 10. In DNA, the CDR3 is TGTGCCAGCAGCTTATCACGGACAGGGGCGAATTCCGGGGAGCTGTTTTTT. It translates to CASSLSRTGANSGELFF.

This clonotype was picked up a small number of times. The chain uses TRBV7-9 and TRBJ2-7; D perhaps matches TRBD1 (6 bases). Germline V gene data show CDR1 as SEHNR and CDR2 as FQNEAQ (reference sequence). V lost 6 bases, J lost 5 bases, and 14 bases lay in between. The length of the CDR3 is 13 residues. The CDR3 DNA is TGTGCCAGCAGGCTTACAGGGTCCAACGAGCAGTACTTC. Its translation is CASRLTGSNEQYF.

The chain combines TRBV27 with TRBJ2-7, with 9 bases aligning to TRBD2. Germline CDR1 and CDR2: MNHEY and SMNVEV (reference sequence). V lost 2 bases and J lost 7; bases outside the gene matches: 9. The CDR3 extends over 15 amino acids. CDR3 sequence (DNA): TGTGCCAGCAGTTTACCGGGACTAGCTCCATCGGAGCAGTACTTC. It encodes CASSLPGLAPSEQYF.

This clonotype was found a few times. CDR3 DNA: TGTGCCAGCAGAGGGGACAGCTACAATCAGCCCCAGCATTTT. This gives the protein CASRGDSYNQPQHF. This chain connects TRBV7-9 to TRBJ1-5; 7 nucleotides match TRBD1. J gave up 3 bases and V 6 bases, and 5 bases lay outside the gene matches. The CDR3 contains 14 residues. Germline-derived CDR1 and CDR2 are SEHNR and FQNEAQ (reference sequence).

The V gene is TRBV6-5, the J gene TRBJ2-2, with no clear D. With 6 bases removed from V and 7 bases from J, the gap between germline ends came to 9 bases. Germline lookup yields CDR1 MNHEY and CDR2 SVGAGI. The CDR3 consists of 12 residues. The CDR3 coding sequence is TGTGCCAGCAGATATCTTGGCGGGGAGCTGTTTTTT. It encodes CASRYLGGELFF.

The chain combines TRBV27 with TRBJ2-1; TRBD2 matches 9 bases. Germline lookup yields CDR1 MNHEY and CDR2 SMNVEV (reference sequence). This CDR3 region has 17 residues. Germline trimming cut 7 bases from V and 5 bases from J; bases unmatched to any gene: 15. CDR3 loop: CASTRLRGVAGDNEQFF. The CDR3 DNA is TGTGCCAGCACCCGTCTCAGGGGTGTAGCGGGGGACAATGAGCAGTTCTTC.

J is TRBJ2-1 and V is TRBV7-9; D gene unclear. This CDR3 comprises 15 residues. Deletions cut 5 bases from V and 0 bases from J, with 11 bases between. Germline CDR1 reads SEHNR; CDR2 reads FQNEAQ (reference sequence). The CDR3 DNA is TGTGCCAGCAGCACTGGAATGAGCTCCTACAATGAGCAGTTCTTC. Protein: CASSTGMSSYNEQFF.

This clonotype occurred once. The V gene is TRBV28, the J gene TRBJ2-2; D possibly matches TRBD1 or TRBD2 (5 bases each). The CDR3 covers 15 residues. Trimming took 3 bases from V and 4 from J, leaving 12 bases between them. Germline V gene sequence: CDR1 MDHEN, CDR2 SYDVKM. Here the CDR3 DNA reads TGTGCCAGCAGTTTTTCCCGGGACGTCACCGGGGAGCTGTTTTTT. Amino acid sequence: CASSFSRDVTGELFF.

This clonotype occurred many times. The J gene is TRBJ2-3, the V gene TRBV20-1; D ambiguous. The V end was cut by 3 bases, the J end by 4 bases, with 2 bases between. The CDR3 consists of 10 residues. Germline CDR1 DFQATT, CDR2 SNEGSKA (reference sequence). CDR3 residues: CSASPDTQYF. The CDR3 DNA is TGCAGTGCTAGCCCAGATACGCAGTATTTT.

The gene calls are TRBV7-9 and TRBJ1-2; D call uncertain. The CDR3 runs 15 residues. Germline values: CDR1 SEHNR, CDR2 FQNEAQ (reference sequence). The V and J ends lost 3 bases and 6 bases respectively, with 17 bases between them. CDR3 sequence: CASSFRTLGRHGYTF. The CDR3, as DNA: TGTGCCAGCAGCTTTAGGACGCTAGGTCGACATGGCTACACCTTC. Full variable domain (outside the CDR3, taken from reference TRBV7-9 and TRBJ1-2): DTGVSQNPRHKITKRGQNVTFRCDPISEHNRLYWYRQTLGQGPEFLTYFQNEAQLEKSRLLSDRFSAERPKGSFSTLEIQRTEQGDSAMYLCASSFRTLGRHGYTFGSGTRLTVV.

The chain uses TRBV20-1 and TRBJ1-1; 9 bases align to TRBD1. Per the germline V gene, CDR1 is DFQATT and CDR2 is SNEGSKA (reference sequence). V trimming: 3 bases; J trimming: 5 bases; junction bases outside the gene matches: 10. The length of the CDR3 is 15 residues. CDR3 coding DNA: TGCAGTGCTAGTCCCGACGGACAGGGGTGGACTGAAGCTTTCTTT. Protein sequence: CSASPDGQGWTEAFF.

This clonotype was observed a handful of times. The V gene is TRBV5-4, the J gene TRBJ1-2; D unresolved. The CDR3 has 14 residues. The germline gives CDR1 SGHNT, CDR2 YYREEE (reference sequence). V was clipped by 2 bases and J by 3 bases, with 11 bases between them. CDR3 DNA sequence: TGTGCCAGCAGCTTAGGGAGGTTTGACTATGGCTACACCTTC. The encoded protein is CASSLGRFDYGYTF.

The chain is built from TRBV7-2 and TRBJ1-1; perhaps TRBD1 as D (6 bases). Trimming removed 6 bases at V and 5 bases at J, with 16 bases between. Germline V gene data show CDR1 as SGHTA and CDR2 as FQGNSA. The CDR3 extends over 14 amino acids. As DNA, the CDR3 is TGTGCCAGCAGACGAATGGGAGGGGGAACTGAAGCTTTCTTT. Protein product: CASRRMGGGTEAFF.

This clonotype was seen more than once but under ten times. The chain recombines TRBV29-1 with TRBJ1-2; D is possibly TRBD1 (6 bases). The V and J ends lost 4 bases and 8 bases respectively, with 23 bases between them. This CDR3 is 15 amino acids long. Germline CDR1 SQVTM, CDR2 ANQGSEA. CDR3 bases: TGCAGCGTTGGTGGTCTTGGGGGGGCGAAATACGGCTACACCTTC. Translating gives CSVGGLGGAKYGYTF.

This clonotype was seen only a few times. This sequence joins TRBV30 and TRBJ2-3; TRBD2 is a possible D gene (5 bases). V shed 5 bases and J shed 6 bases, with 15 bases lying between them. In germline, CDR1 is GTSNPN, CDR2 SVGIG (reference sequence). This CDR3 comprises 13 residues. This CDR3 is CAWGPGEVDTQYF. DNA of the CDR3: TGTGCCTGGGGCCCCGGGGAAGTGGATACGCAGTATTTT.

This clonotype was seen only a few times. This chain connects TRBV19 to TRBJ1-4; D is uncertain. Trimming pared 5 bases from V and 8 bases from J, leaving 15 bases between. CDR1 and CDR2 (germline): LNHDA, SQIVND (reference sequence). The CDR3 has 14 residues. The DNA of the CDR3 is TGTGCCAGTAGTTCCCGGGCCCGGGTGGAAAAACTGTTTTTT. It encodes CASSSRARVEKLFF.